These 21 T cell receptor beta chains were sequenced from one sample in a study of siplizumab effects on memory and regulatory T cells. Profiling relied on immunoSEQ multiplex PCR, and the TCRdb table lists in-frame clones only, not all of them. In the table there are 95,000 to 110,000 clones, about 94% of which are singletons. Material: Tregs sorted from blood. The receptors derive from a human donor in good health.

The chain joins TRBV4-1 to TRBJ2-3; tentative D call: TRBD1 (6 bases). CDR1 is MGHRA and CDR2 is YSYEKL in the germline V gene. The V and J ends lost 1 base and 0 bases respectively, with 11 bases between them. CDR3 length: 16 residues. Here the CDR3 reads CASSQGGRESTDTQYF. CDR3 sequence (DNA): TGCGCCAGCAGCCAAGGGGGGCGCGAAAGCACAGATACGCAGTATTTT.

The chain combines TRBV2 with TRBJ2-3; D unclear. Germline V gene lookup returns CDR1 SNHLY and CDR2 FYNNEI. There are 14 residues in the CDR3. The V and J ends lost 4 bases and 5 bases respectively, with 13 bases between them. The CDR3 DNA reads TGTGCCAGCAGTGTAGACCAGGTGGGAGATACGCAGTATTTT. Translating it yields CASSVDQVGDTQYF.

This rearrangement joins TRBV6-6 to TRBJ1-6, with D hard to call. Trimming removed 5 bases from V and 3 bases from J, with 8 bases in between. Germline V gives CDR1 MNHNY, CDR2 SVGAGI (reference sequence). This CDR3 has 14 residues. The CDR3 protein is CASSRAIYNSPLHF. CDR3 sequence (DNA): TGTGCCAGCAGTCGGGCCATCTATAATTCACCCCTCCACTTT.

The rearrangement links TRBV5-1 to TRBJ2-6; no reliable D call. The V gene's germline CDR1 is SGHRS and CDR2 YFSETQ. V gave up 4 bases and J gave up 2 bases, with 1 base separating them. The CDR3 is 12 amino acids. CDR3 sequence reads: CASSPGANVLTF. As DNA, the CDR3 is TGCGCCAGCAGCCCTGGGGCCAACGTCCTGACTTTC.

The rearrangement joins TRBV5-4 to TRBJ2-5; 7 nucleotides align to TRBD2. V shed 5 bases and J 2 bases; nucleotides not matched to a gene: 6. This CDR3 contains 14 residues. Germline-derived CDR1 and CDR2 are SGHNT and YYREEE (reference sequence). CDR3: CASSPRGDQETQYF. The CDR3 region has the DNA TGTGCCAGCAGTCCCCGGGGGGATCAAGAGACCCAGTACTTC.

V and J are TRBV14 and TRBJ2-1; possibly TRBD2 for D (5 bases). Trimming left V 3 bases short and J 9 bases short, with 18 bases between. In germline, CDR1 is SGHDN, CDR2 FVKESK. The CDR3 consists of 15 residues. The CDR3 spells CASSHNLASRGEQFF. CDR3 bases: TGTGCCAGCAGCCACAATCTAGCTTCTCGCGGTGAGCAGTTCTTC. Drawing the rest from reference TRBV14 and TRBJ2-1, the complete variable domain is EAGVTQFPSHSVIEKGQTVTLRCDPISGHDNLYWYRRVMGKEIKFLLHFVKESKQDESGMPNNRFLAERTGGTYSTLKVQPAELEDSGVYFCASSHNLASRGEQFFGPGTRLTVL.

CDR3 loop: CASSGQGRETQYF. As DNA, the CDR3 is TGTGCCAGCAGTGGACAGGGCAGAGAGACCCAGTACTTC. The chain joins TRBV5-6 to TRBJ2-5, with 8 positions matching TRBD1. V trimming: 5 bases; J trimming: 4 bases; junction bases outside the gene matches: 4. The length of the CDR3 is 13 residues. Germline V gene sequence: CDR1 SGHDT, CDR2 YYEEEE.

The rearrangement uses TRBV7-3 and TRBJ2-3; D is undetermined. The V end was cut by 5 bases, the J end by 0 bases, with 3 bases between. From germline, CDR1 is SGHTA and CDR2 FQGTGA. The CDR3 loop spans 12 amino acids. CDR3 in amino acids: CASSQSTDTQYF. The CDR3 nucleotides read TGTGCCAGCAGCCAAAGCACAGATACGCAGTATTTT.

The rearrangement joins TRBV27 to TRBJ2-1; 8 nucleotides agree with TRBD1. This CDR3 contains 15 residues. Looked up from germline, CDR1 is MNHEY and CDR2 is SMNVEV (reference sequence). The trim removed 7 bases at V and 8 bases at J, leaving 13 bases unmatched. CDR3 region: CASKPRTGLVDEQFF. For the CDR3, the DNA is TGTGCCAGCAAACCAAGGACAGGGCTCGTAGATGAGCAGTTCTTC.

The chain recombines TRBV7-8 with TRBJ1-5; D remains unclear. Germline CDR1 and CDR2: SGHVS and FQNEAQ. This CDR3 region has 17 residues. With 4 bases removed from V and 4 bases from J, the gap between germline ends came to 20 bases. The CDR3 spells CASSSESVVTVNQPQHF. CDR3 DNA: TGTGCCAGCAGCTCCGAGTCTGTAGTGACTGTTAATCAGCCCCAGCATTTT.

This rearrangement joins TRBV5-1 to TRBJ2-3; 12 bases line up with TRBD2. The trim removed 4 bases at V and 5 bases at J, leaving 5 bases unmatched. The V gene's germline CDR1 is SGHRS and CDR2 YFSETQ. The CDR3 consists of 15 residues. CDR3 region: CASSAGLAGLDTQYF. The CDR3 DNA is TGCGCCAGCAGCGCGGGACTAGCGGGTCTAGATACGCAGTATTTT.

This chain uses TRBV5-1 with TRBJ2-5; maybe TRBD2 (7 bases). Per the germline V gene, CDR1 is SGHRS and CDR2 is YFSETQ. CDR3 length equals 16 residues. Trimming left V 2 bases short and J 1 base short, with 15 bases between. This CDR3 is CASSFGGAIGQETQYF. The DNA for the CDR3 is TGCGCCAGCAGCTTTGGGGGGGCTATCGGCCAAGAGACCCAGTACTTC.

This rearrangement joins TRBV4-2 to TRBJ2-5, with TRBD2 matching over 8 bases. The germline V gene encodes CDR1 LGHNA and CDR2 YNFKEQ. The CDR3 length is 15 residues. V shed 3 bases, J shed 4 bases, and the junction held 7 bases outside the gene matches. The DNA of the CDR3 is TGTGCCAGCAGCCACCCGGGGGGGGGAGGAGAGACCCAGTACTTC. Protein product: CASSHPGGGGETQYF.

The V and J genes are TRBV6-5 and TRBJ1-2; 9 bases map to TRBD1. Germline CDR1 and CDR2: MNHEY and SVGAGI. Trimming cost V 6 bases and J 2 bases; bases outside gene matches: 1. The CDR3 extends over 13 amino acids. CDR3 DNA sequence: TGTGCCAGCAGAGGGACAGGGAACTATGGCTACACCTTC. It encodes CASRGTGNYGYTF.

The chain joins TRBV19 to TRBJ2-3; D is uncertain. The CDR3 runs 13 residues. V was pared by 2 bases and J by 4 bases, with 7 bases between. Germline values: CDR1 LNHDA, CDR2 SQIVND (reference sequence). The CDR3, as DNA: TGTGCCAGTAGTATATGGCCCTCAGATACGCAGTATTTT. It encodes CASSIWPSDTQYF. Full variable domain (outside the CDR3, taken from reference TRBV19 and TRBJ2-3): DGGITQSPKYLFRKEGQNVTLSCEQNLNHDAMYWYRQDPGQGLRLIYYSQIVNDFQKGDIAEGYSVSREKKESFPLTVTSAQKNPTAFYLCASSIWPSDTQYFGPGTRLTVL.

The V and J genes are TRBV18 and TRBJ2-3, with D possibly being TRBD1 (6 bases). Germline V CDR1 and CDR2: KGHSH, LQKENI. The CDR3 has 16 amino acids. Trimming took 0 bases from V and 1 from J, leaving 11 bases between them. In nucleotides, the CDR3 is TGTGCCAGCTCACCACCCAGGGGCGAAGGCACAGATACGCAGTATTTT. Protein sequence: CASSPPRGEGTDTQYF. Drawing the rest from reference TRBV18 and TRBJ2-3, the complete variable domain is NAGVMQNPRHLVRRRGQEARLRCSPMKGHSHVYWYRQLPEEGLKFMVYLQKENIIDESGMPKERFSAEFPKEGPSILRIQQVVRGDSAAYFCASSPPRGEGTDTQYFGPGTRLTVL.

The V call is TRBV28, the J call TRBJ2-5; 7 bases align to TRBD2. V was clipped by 6 bases and J by 4 bases; unmatched bases: 8. CDR3 length: 14 amino acids. Germline-derived CDR1 and CDR2 are MDHEN and SYDVKM. The CDR3 region has the DNA TGTGCCAGCAGGCCTTGGGGGGGAATAGAGACCCAGTACTTC. This gives the protein CASRPWGGIETQYF.

The chain couples TRBV7-2 to TRBJ2-1; TRBD2 matches at 13 bases. The germline gives CDR1 SGHTA, CDR2 FQGNSA. V lost 5 bases, J lost 13 bases, and 8 bases stayed unmatched. The CDR3 runs 14 residues. CDR3 DNA: TGTGCCAGCAGCCACTGGACTAGCGGGAGAAACCAGTTCTTC. Amino acids: CASSHWTSGRNQFF.

This chain connects TRBV6-1 to TRBJ1-1, with a possible D match to TRBD1 (5 bases). The germline V gene has CDR1 MNHNS and CDR2 SASEGT. V gave up 2 bases and J gave up 11 bases, with 12 bases separating them. The CDR3 length is 12 residues. For the CDR3, the DNA is TGTGCCAGCAGTGAATCGGGGGGGTTTGCTTTCTTT. Protein product: CASSESGGFAFF.

The V and J genes are TRBV10-3 and TRBJ1-5; 8 nucleotides align to TRBD1. Germline trimming cut 4 bases from V and 4 bases from J; bases unmatched to any gene: 6. CDR3 size: 15 residues. Germline CDR1 reads ENHRY; CDR2 reads SYGVKD. The CDR3 spells CAISGIGTGNQPQHF. CDR3 sequence (DNA): TGTGCCATCAGTGGAATAGGGACAGGTAATCAGCCCCAGCATTTT.

The chain has TRBV9 and TRBJ2-3; D is ambiguous. The CDR3 contains 15 residues. Trimming took 0 bases from V and 0 from J, leaving 8 bases between them. Germline V gene sequence: CDR1 SGDLS, CDR2 YYNGEE. CDR3 bases: TGTGCCAGCAGCGTAGAAACCTCTAGCACAGATACGCAGTATTTT. It codes for CASSVETSSTDTQYF.